This T cell receptor beta chain was retrieved from a study of T cell responses to AZD1222 COVID-19 vaccine. Overall study results and limits: Along spike, vaccine-associated CD4 TCRs were found throughout, with dominance at 160-218 and 743-854. The study reported that nearly half of spike-specific TCRs target unmutated variant regions.

Sequencing was performed with immunoSEQ multiplex PCR; in TCRdb, only in-frame clones are kept and a portion is missing. The data contain around 160,000 clones, about 93% of them singletons. V lost 4 bases, J lost 0 bases, and 12 bases lay in between. CDR3 size: 15 residues. Germline loops: CDR1 LGHDT, CDR2 YNNKEL (reference sequence). A remark on this clone: Its antigen is not identified.

The V and J genes are TRBV3-1 (or the pseudogene TRBV3-2) and TRBJ1-1; no clear D gene. The clonotype was recovered from an adult in good health. Sequenced material: peripheral blood, taken on day 0 of MenACWY control vaccination. In nucleotides, the CDR3 is TGTGCCAGCAGCCCTGATTCAGCCATGAACACTGAAGCTTTCTTT. Its protein product is CASSPDSAMNTEAFF.